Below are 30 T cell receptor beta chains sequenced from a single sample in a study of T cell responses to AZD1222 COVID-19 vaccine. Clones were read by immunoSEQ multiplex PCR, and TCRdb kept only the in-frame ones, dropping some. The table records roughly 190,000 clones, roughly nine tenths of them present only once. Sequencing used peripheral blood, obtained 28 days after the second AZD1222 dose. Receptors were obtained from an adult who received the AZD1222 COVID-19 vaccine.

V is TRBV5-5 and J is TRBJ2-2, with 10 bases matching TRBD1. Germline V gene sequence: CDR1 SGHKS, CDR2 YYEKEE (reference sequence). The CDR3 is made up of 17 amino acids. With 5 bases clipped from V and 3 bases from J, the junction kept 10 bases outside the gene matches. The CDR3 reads CASSSVGQGYYTGELFF. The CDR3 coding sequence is TGTGCCAGCAGTTCCGTGGGACAGGGGTATTACACCGGGGAGCTGTTTTTT.

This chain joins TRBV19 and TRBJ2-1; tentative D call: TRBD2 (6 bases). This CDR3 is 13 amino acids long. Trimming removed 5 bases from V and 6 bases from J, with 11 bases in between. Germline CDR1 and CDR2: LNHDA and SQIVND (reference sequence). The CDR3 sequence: CASSGREINEQFF. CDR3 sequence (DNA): TGTGCCAGTAGTGGGCGGGAAATCAATGAGCAGTTCTTC.

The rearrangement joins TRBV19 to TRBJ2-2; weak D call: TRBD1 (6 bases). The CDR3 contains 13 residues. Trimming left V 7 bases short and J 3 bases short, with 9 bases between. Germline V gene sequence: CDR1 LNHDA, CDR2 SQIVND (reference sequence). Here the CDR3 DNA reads TGTGCCAGTACAGGGGTCCACACCGGGGAGCTGTTTTTT. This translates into CASTGVHTGELFF.

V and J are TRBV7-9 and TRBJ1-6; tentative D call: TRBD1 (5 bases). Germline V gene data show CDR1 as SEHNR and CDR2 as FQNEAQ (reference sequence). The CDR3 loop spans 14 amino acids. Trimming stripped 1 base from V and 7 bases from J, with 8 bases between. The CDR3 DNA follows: TGTGCCAGCAGCTTAGGACAGCAGAATTCACCCCTCCACTTT. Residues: CASSLGQQNSPLHF.

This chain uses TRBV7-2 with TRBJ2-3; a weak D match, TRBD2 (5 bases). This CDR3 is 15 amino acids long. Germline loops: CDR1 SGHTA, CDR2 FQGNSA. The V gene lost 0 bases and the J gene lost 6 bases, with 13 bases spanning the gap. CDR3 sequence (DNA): TGTGCCAGCAGCTTAGCGGCGGCCCGCGGGGATACGCAGTATTTT. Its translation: CASSLAAARGDTQYF.

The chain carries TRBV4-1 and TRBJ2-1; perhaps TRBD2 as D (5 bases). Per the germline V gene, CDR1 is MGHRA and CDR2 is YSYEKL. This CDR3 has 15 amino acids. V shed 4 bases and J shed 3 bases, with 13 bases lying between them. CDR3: CASSLSREYYNEQFF. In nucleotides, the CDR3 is TGCGCCAGCAGCCTATCCCGGGAATACTACAATGAGCAGTTCTTC.

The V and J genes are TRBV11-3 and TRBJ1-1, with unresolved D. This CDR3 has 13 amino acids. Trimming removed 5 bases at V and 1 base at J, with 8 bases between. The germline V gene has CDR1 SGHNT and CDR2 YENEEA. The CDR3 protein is CASSLRPNTEAFF. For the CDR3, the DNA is TGTGCCAGCAGCCTAAGACCGAACACTGAAGCTTTCTTT.

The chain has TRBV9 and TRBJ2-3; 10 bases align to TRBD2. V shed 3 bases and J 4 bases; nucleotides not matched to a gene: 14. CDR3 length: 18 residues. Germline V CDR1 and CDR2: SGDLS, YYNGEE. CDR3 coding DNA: TGTGCCAGCAGCGGTGCTGGGGGAAGCGGGAGGGCCTCAGATACGCAGTATTTT. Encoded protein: CASSGAGGSGRASDTQYF.

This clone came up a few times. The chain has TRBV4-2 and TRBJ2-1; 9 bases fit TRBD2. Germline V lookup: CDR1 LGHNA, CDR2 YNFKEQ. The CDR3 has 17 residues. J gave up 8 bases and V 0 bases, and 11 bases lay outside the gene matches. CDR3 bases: TGTGCCAGCAGCCAAGATCGGGTGTCTAGCGGGATGTATGAGCAGTTCTTC. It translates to CASSQDRVSSGMYEQFF.

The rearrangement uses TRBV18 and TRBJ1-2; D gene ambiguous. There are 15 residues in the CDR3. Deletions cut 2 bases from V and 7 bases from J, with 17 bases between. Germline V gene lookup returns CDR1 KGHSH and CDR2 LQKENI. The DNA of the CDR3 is TGTGCCAGCTCACCAATTTTGGGGTCAGATGCTGGCTACACCTTC. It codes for CASSPILGSDAGYTF.

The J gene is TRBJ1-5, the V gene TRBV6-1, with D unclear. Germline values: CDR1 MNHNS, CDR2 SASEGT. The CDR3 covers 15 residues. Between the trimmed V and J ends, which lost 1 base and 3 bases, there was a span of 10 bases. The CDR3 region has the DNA TGTGCCAGCAGTGAAGGTGGCCTTTTCAATCAGCCCCAGCATTTT. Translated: CASSEGGLFNQPQHF.

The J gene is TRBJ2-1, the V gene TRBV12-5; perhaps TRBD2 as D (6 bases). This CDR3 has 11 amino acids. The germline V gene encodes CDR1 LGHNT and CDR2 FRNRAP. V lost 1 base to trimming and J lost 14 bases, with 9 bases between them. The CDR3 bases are TGTGCTAGTGGTTTGGGGAGGGAGGAGTTCTTC. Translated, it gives CASGLGREEFF.

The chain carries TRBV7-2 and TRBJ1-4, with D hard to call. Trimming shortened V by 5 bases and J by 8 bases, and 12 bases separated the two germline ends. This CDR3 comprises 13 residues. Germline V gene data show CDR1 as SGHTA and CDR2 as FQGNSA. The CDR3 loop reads CASSRVREEKLFF. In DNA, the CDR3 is TGTGCCAGCAGCCGGGTCCGAGAGGAAAAACTGTTTTTT.

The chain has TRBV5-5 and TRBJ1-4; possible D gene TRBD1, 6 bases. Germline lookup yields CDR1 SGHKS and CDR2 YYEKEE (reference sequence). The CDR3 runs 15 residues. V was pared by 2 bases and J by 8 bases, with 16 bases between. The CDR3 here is CASSLGTSPREKLFF. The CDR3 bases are TGTGCCAGCAGCTTAGGGACATCCCCGAGGGAAAAACTGTTTTTT.

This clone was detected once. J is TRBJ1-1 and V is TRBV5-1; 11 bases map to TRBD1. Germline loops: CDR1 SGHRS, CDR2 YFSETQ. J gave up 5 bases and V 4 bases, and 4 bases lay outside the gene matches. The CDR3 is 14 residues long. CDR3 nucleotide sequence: TGCGCCAGCAGCACGGGACAGGGGGGAACTGAAGCTTTCTTT. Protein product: CASSTGQGGTEAFF.

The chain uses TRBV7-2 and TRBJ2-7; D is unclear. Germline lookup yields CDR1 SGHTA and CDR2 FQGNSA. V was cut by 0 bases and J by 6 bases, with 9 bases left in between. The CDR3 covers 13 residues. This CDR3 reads CASSLAQRSEQYF. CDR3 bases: TGTGCCAGCAGCTTAGCGCAACGAAGCGAGCAGTACTTC.

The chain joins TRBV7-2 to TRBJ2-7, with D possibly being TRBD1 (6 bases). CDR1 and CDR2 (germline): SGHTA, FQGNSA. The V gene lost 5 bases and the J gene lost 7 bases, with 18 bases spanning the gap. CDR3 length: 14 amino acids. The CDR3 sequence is CASSRSGLQGEQYF. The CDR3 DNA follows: TGTGCCAGCAGCCGCTCCGGGCTTCAGGGGGAGCAGTACTTC.

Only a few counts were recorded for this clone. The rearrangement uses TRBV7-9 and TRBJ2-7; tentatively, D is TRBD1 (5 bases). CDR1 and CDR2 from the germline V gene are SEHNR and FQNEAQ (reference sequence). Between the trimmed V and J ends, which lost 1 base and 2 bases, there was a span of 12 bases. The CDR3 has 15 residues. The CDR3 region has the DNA TGTGCCAGCAGCTTAGGCCACGCAGGGCCCTACGAGCAGTACTTC. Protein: CASSLGHAGPYEQYF.

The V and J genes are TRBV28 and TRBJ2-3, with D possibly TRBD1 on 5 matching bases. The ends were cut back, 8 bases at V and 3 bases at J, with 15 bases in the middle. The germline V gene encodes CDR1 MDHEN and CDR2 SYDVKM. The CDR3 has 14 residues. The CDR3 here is CASGLQAWTDTQYF. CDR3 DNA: TGTGCCAGCGGCCTACAGGCGTGGACAGATACGCAGTATTTT.

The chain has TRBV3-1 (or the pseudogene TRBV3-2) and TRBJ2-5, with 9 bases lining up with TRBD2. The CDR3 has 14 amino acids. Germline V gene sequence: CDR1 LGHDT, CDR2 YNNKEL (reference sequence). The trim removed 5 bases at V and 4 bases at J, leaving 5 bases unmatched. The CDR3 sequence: CASSYGTSLETQYF. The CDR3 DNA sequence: TGTGCCAGCAGCTATGGGACTAGCTTAGAGACCCAGTACTTC.

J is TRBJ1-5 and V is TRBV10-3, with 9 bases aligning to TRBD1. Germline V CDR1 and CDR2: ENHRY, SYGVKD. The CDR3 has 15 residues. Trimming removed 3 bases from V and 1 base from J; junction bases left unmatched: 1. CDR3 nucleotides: TGTGCCATCAGTGAACAGGGGGCCAGCAATCAGCCCCAGCATTTT. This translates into CAISEQGASNQPQHF.

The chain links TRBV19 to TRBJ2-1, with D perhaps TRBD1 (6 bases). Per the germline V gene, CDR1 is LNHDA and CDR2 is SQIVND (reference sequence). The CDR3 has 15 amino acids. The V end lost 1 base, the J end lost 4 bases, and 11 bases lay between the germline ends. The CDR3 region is CASSIAQGPYNEQFF. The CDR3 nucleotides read TGTGCCAGTAGTATAGCCCAGGGGCCGTACAATGAGCAGTTCTTC.

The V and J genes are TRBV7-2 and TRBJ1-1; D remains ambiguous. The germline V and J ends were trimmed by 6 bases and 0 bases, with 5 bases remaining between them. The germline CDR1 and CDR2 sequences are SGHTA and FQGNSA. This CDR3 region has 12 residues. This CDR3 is CASRLLNTEAFF. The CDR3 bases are TGTGCCAGCAGACTGTTGAACACTGAAGCTTTCTTT.

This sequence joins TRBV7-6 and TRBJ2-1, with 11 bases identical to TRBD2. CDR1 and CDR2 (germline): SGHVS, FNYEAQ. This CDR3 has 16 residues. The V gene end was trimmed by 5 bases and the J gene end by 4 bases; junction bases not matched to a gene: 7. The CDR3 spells CASSLTGTSGYNEQFF. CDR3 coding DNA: TGTGCCAGCAGCCTGACCGGGACTAGCGGTTACAATGAGCAGTTCTTC.

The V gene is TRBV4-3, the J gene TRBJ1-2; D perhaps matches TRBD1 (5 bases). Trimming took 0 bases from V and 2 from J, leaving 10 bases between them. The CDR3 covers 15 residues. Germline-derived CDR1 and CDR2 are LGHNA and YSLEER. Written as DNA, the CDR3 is TGCGCCAGCAGCCAAGAGTGGCAGGGAAACTATGGCTACACCTTC. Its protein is CASSQEWQGNYGYTF.

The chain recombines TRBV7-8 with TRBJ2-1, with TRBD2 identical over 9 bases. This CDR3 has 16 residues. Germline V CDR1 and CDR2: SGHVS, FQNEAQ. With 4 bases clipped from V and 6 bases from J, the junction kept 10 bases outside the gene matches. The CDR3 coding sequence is TGTGCCAGCAGCTACATGGGCGGGAGGGGTAGCAATGAGCAGTTCTTC. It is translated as CASSYMGGRGSNEQFF.

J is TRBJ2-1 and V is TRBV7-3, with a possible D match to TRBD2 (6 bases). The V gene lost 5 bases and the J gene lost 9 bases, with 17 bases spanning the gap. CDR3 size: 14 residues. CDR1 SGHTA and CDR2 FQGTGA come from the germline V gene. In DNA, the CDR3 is TGTGCCAGCAGCACGGGACTTTCGGGCGGTGAGCAGTTCTTC. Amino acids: CASSTGLSGGEQFF.

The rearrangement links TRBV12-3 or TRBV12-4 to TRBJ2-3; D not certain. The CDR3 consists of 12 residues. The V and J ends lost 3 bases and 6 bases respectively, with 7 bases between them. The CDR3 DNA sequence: TGTGCCAGCAGTTTGATCCCCGATACGCAGTATTTT. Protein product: CASSLIPDTQYF.

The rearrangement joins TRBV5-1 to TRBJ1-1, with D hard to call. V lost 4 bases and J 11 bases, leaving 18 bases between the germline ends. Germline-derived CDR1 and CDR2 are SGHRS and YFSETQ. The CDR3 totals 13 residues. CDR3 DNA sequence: TGCGCCAGCAGCCCCGAAGGACGGAAGAGGGCTTTCTTT. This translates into CASSPEGRKRAFF. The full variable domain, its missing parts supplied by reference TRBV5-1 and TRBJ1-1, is KAGVTQTPRYLIKTRGQQVTLSCSPISGHRSVSWYQQTPGQGLQFLFEYFSETQRNKGNFPGRFSGRQFSNSRSEMNVSTLELGDSALYLCASSPEGRKRAFFGQGTRLTVV.

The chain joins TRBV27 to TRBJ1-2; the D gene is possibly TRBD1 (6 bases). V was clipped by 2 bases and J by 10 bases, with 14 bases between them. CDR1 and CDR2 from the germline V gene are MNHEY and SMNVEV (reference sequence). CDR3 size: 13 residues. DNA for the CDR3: TGTGCCAGCAGTTTACTTGGGGGCCCCCACTACACCTTC. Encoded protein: CASSLLGGPHYTF.